Shown below are 15 T cell receptor beta chains from a single sample sequenced in a study of OX40 agonist ivuxolimab in advanced cancers. Some clones are missing from TCRdb's copy, which holds only in-frame ones; the method was immunoSEQ multiplex PCR. The sample includes roughly 70,000 clones, about nine tenths of them seen just once. The source was CD4+ or CD8+ T cells sorted from blood, collected in a trial of the OX40 agonist ivuxolimab. Every receptor here comes from an adult with an advanced solid tumor such as melanoma, head and neck, liver or kidney cancer.

For the CDR3, the DNA is TGTGCCAGCTCACCACTACAGGGGGCAAGTGGGGCCAACGTCCTGACTTTC. Amino acids: CASSPLQGASGANVLTF. V gene TRBV18 combines with J gene TRBJ2-6, with 9 nucleotides matching TRBD1. The CDR3 extends over 17 amino acids. V was clipped by 1 base and J by 3 bases; unmatched bases: 4. Germline V lookup: CDR1 KGHSH, CDR2 LQKENI.

This chain connects TRBV28 to TRBJ2-3, with 7 bases matching TRBD1. Unmatched junction bases numbered 9, after V lost 5 bases and J lost 4 bases. Germline V CDR1 and CDR2: MDHEN, SYDVKM. CDR3 length: 15 amino acids. CDR3 in DNA: TGTGCCAGCAGTCCAAGGGGGCGCGTCCCAGATACGCAGTATTTT. Translation gives CASSPRGRVPDTQYF.

The rearrangement links TRBV28 to TRBJ2-6, with 7 bases matching TRBD1. With V trimmed by 6 bases and J by 0 bases, 11 bases remained unmatched. The CDR3 runs 18 residues. The V gene's germline CDR1 is MDHEN and CDR2 SYDVKM. Here the CDR3 DNA reads TGTGCCAGCAGGGGCCGGACAGGACCTTTCTCTGGGGCCAACGTCCTGACTTTC. Amino acid sequence: CASRGRTGPFSGANVLTF.

CDR3 sequence (DNA): TGTGCCAGCAGCAGAGGGACGGCTGCAACTAATGAAAAACTGTTTTTT. This gives the protein CASSRGTAATNEKLFF. V and J are TRBV11-2 and TRBJ1-4; the D gene is possibly TRBD1 (5 bases). The V end was cut by 5 bases, the J end by 0 bases, with 13 bases between. CDR1 SGHAT and CDR2 FQNNGV come from the germline V gene. The CDR3 runs 16 residues.

The rearrangement uses TRBV5-1 and TRBJ1-4; 7 nucleotides line up with TRBD1. V gave up 2 bases and J gave up 5 bases; unmatched junction bases: 6. The CDR3 covers 15 residues. Germline V gene data show CDR1 as SGHRS and CDR2 as YFSETQ. Here the CDR3 reads CASSLGGATNEKLFF. CDR3 bases: TGCGCCAGCAGCTTAGGGGGCGCGACGAATGAAAAACTGTTTTTT.

The rearrangement joins TRBV2 to TRBJ2-7, with 11 bases that match TRBD1. This CDR3 region has 15 residues. Per germline, CDR1 SNHLY and CDR2 FYNNEI. V lost 6 bases to trimming and J lost 7 bases; unmatched junction nucleotides: 11. CDR3 region: CASRPTGQGAGEQYF. CDR3 coding DNA: TGTGCCAGCAGACCAACAGGACAGGGGGCGGGTGAGCAGTACTTC.

This clone occurred a few times. The rearrangement uses TRBV18 and TRBJ2-5; 7 bases map to TRBD1. Germline loops: CDR1 KGHSH, CDR2 LQKENI. With 4 bases clipped from V and 0 bases from J, the junction kept 11 bases outside the gene matches. CDR3 length: 17 amino acids. The CDR3 region has the DNA TGTGCCAGCTCACTAACTTACAGGGGATTGTACCAAGAGACCCAGTACTTC. Translating it yields CASSLTYRGLYQETQYF.

The J gene is TRBJ2-7, the V gene TRBV7-3, with D possibly being TRBD1 (5 bases). Per germline, CDR1 SGHTA and CDR2 FQGTGA. Trimming removed 1 base at V and 0 bases at J, with 16 bases between. This CDR3 has 17 amino acids. CDR3 DNA: TGTGCCAGCAGCTTAAACTCGGTAGGGGCCGACTCCTACGAGCAGTACTTC. It is translated as CASSLNSVGADSYEQYF.

This chain links TRBV14 with TRBJ2-3; a possible D gene is TRBD1 (5 bases). Germline CDR1 SGHDN, CDR2 FVKESK. V lost 5 bases to trimming and J lost 1 base, with 7 bases between them. This CDR3 is built from 13 residues. The CDR3 region is CASSSQGTDTQYF. CDR3 coding DNA: TGTGCCAGCAGCTCACAGGGCACAGATACGCAGTATTTT.

V usage is TRBV5-1 and J usage is TRBJ1-2; D gene uncertain. CDR3 length: 13 amino acids. Deletions cut 2 bases from V and 6 bases from J, with 11 bases between. Germline-derived CDR1 and CDR2 are SGHRS and YFSETQ. CDR3 in amino acids: CASSFGLTDGYTF. For the CDR3, the DNA is TGCGCCAGCAGCTTTGGCCTAACAGATGGCTACACCTTC.

The chain has TRBV25-1 and TRBJ2-7, with a weak D call TRBD1 (5 bases). With 3 bases removed from V and 3 bases from J, the gap between germline ends came to 15 bases. The V gene's germline CDR1 is MGHDK and CDR2 SYGVNS. This CDR3 comprises 15 residues. The CDR3 sequence: CASSDPRENSYEQYF. The CDR3 DNA follows: TGTGCCAGCAGTGATCCCAGGGAAAACAGCTACGAGCAGTACTTC.

The chain carries TRBV15 and TRBJ1-2; no definite D call. The CDR3 totals 15 residues. Trimming took 0 bases from V and 7 from J, leaving 15 bases between them. Germline V gene sequence: CDR1 LNHNV, CDR2 YYDKDF (reference sequence). CDR3: CATSRDLAGGAGYTF. The CDR3 DNA sequence: TGTGCCACCAGCAGAGATCTCGCGGGAGGCGCTGGCTACACCTTC.

The genes are TRBV9 and TRBJ1-1, with D tentatively TRBD1 (5 bases). CDR3 length: 12 residues. Trimming left V 4 bases short and J 5 bases short, with 9 bases between. Germline V gene lookup returns CDR1 SGDLS and CDR2 YYNGEE. In DNA, the CDR3 is TGTGCCAGCAGCACCAGGGATACTGAAGCTTTCTTT. Residues: CASSTRDTEAFF.

The chain couples TRBV5-4 to TRBJ1-1; no firm D call. The CDR3 sequence is 14 residues long. V lost 4 bases and J 1 base, leaving 11 bases between the germline ends. Germline V gene sequence: CDR1 SGHNT, CDR2 YYREEE (reference sequence). The chain's CDR3 is CASSVFRRNTEAFF. Here the CDR3 DNA reads TGTGCCAGCAGCGTTTTCAGAAGGAACACTGAAGCTTTCTTT.

The rearrangement links TRBV11-2 to TRBJ2-2; 9 bases fit TRBD1. The length of the CDR3 is 14 residues. Germline V gene sequence: CDR1 SGHAT, CDR2 FQNNGV. V lost 5 bases, J lost 6 bases, and 4 bases stayed unmatched. CDR3 nucleotides: TGTGCCAGCAGCGTTGGACAGGGGCCCGGGGAGCTGTTTTTT. It codes for CASSVGQGPGELFF. Filled out from reference TRBV11-2 and TRBJ2-2, the complete variable domain reads EAGVAQSPRYKIIEKRQSVAFWCNPISGHATLYWYQQILGQGPKLLIQFQNNGVVDDSQLPKDRFSAERLKGVDSTLKIQPAKLEDSAVYLCASSVGQGPGELFFGEGSRLTVL.